This TCR beta chain derives from a study of vaccination and CD4 T cells after COVID-19 (dated by TCRdb to between 2020 and 2023). Concerning the study at large: Convalescent patients had a positive SARS-CoV-2 result on nasal swab PCR, and of these patients, some 10 had mild disease and one had severe disease. In the convalescent cohort there were six males and four females, among whom were two Hispanic individuals, seven Caucasians, two Asians and one multiracial person. Participants received two doses of either the Pfizer-BioNTech BNT162b2 vaccine (n=8) or the Moderna mRNA-1273 vaccine (n=2). Post-COVID blood samples from convalescent patients were collected a median of about 110 days after diagnosis, with a range of roughly 30 to 161 days. Post-vaccine blood samples were taken a median of approximately 70 days after the second vaccine dose, with a range of 14 to 241 days. Culture stimuli were overlapping spike peptide pools from SARS-CoV-2 and from the common cold coronaviruses HCoV-NL63, HCoV-OC43 and HCoV-229E. Control cultures received a CEFX viral epitope pool as the positive control, an HIV-1 Nef peptide pool as the negative control, or no peptide. The spike-specific CD4+ TCR repertoire was compared before and after mRNA vaccination in ten to eleven COVID-19 convalescent patients and a few infection-naive healthy vaccine recipients. Overall study results and their limits: Of the vaccine-specific clones in convalescent patients, 304 of 307, or nearly all, reacted only to SARS-CoV-2 spike and did not cross-react with common cold coronaviruses. An increase in the median number of SARS-CoV-2-reactive clonotypes from approximately 20 after infection to roughly 36 after vaccination was observed, but the change was not found to be significant. Among convalescent patients, a median about 86% of the SARS-CoV-2-reactive clones seen after vaccination appeared only after vaccination, which suggests priming specific to the vaccine. The study included relatively few convalescent patients and did not analyze early timepoints after natural infection.

From the cysteine up to the phenylalanine, the CDR3 has a length of 13 residues. Only CDR3 DNA remains: 39 bases, in frame from the first base. V lost 5 bases and J lost 8 bases; the stretch between them is 13 bases long. Reading the germline V gene gives CDR1 MRHNA and CDR2 SNTAGT. With regard to this clonotype: There is no known antigen for this receptor. No much larger clonotype is one base removed from it; base qualities were not supplied.

Explained via the paper, the treatment or condition label denotes: roughly nine-day PBMC culture with coronavirus spike peptide pools or control peptides (ViraFEST assay). The ViraFEST assay was used in the study, in which antigen-specific T cells were expanded with peptide pools and expanded clonotypes were subsequently identified by TCR sequencing. Positive SARS-CoV-2 PCR tests in the convalescent patients dated from March to December 2020, before Alpha, Beta and Delta variants emerged in the United States. PBMCs were cultured at 1.5 million to 2 million per well in IMDM supplemented with around 5% human AB serum and 8.5 to 10 IU/ml IL-2, with around 10 ug/ml peptide pools added. Half of the culture medium was replaced with fresh IL-2-containing medium on days 3 and 7. After 10 days of culture, CD4+ T cells were isolated by negative selection with the EasySep CD4+ T cell isolation kit. PBMCs were separated from whole blood using Ficoll-Paque Plus gradient centrifugation and then either used fresh or cryopreserved at -140C. Triplicate wells were generally used for each culture condition.

Receptor libraries were prepared by PCR. TCR sequencing of DNA from cultured CD4+ T cells used the Oncomine TCR Beta short-read assay at the Johns Hopkins FTIC core. The QIAamp micro DNA kit was used to extract genomic DNA from the cultured CD4+ T cells. Oncomine TCR Beta libraries from cultured CD4+ T cells were pooled using unique dual indexes and sequenced on an Illumina iSeq 100. The study's processing was this. Non-productive sequences were removed, and CDR3s that did not start with C, did not end with F or W, or were shorter than 7 amino acids were discarded. The MANAFEST web application identified antigen-specific clonotypes by comparing peptide-stimulated wells against reference wells and other culture wells. To be called positive, a clone needed an FDR below 0.05, an odds ratio above 5, and a productive frequency above 0.1% in at least two of three replicate wells. Clonotypes that were significantly expanded in both SARS-CoV-2 spike wells and at least one common cold coronavirus spike condition were defined as cross-reactive. Using R version 3.6.1, CDR3 homology was evaluated through Levenshtein distances (stringdist) along with unrooted phylogenetic trees (ape). The public reads were run again by TCRdb, first through fastp at Q25 and then through MiXCR, and only productive beta chains were kept. Rows with a matching CDR3 protein are joined into one entry that keeps the most common DNA and genes. It is TCRdb's table, rather than the study itself, that gives the V and J calls and clone size. The sample has 13,000 or so distinct CDR3 sequences on record, roughly 45% of them singletons. Of the sample, 7.8% is held by the ten largest clones.

The source was CD4+ T cells from blood, cultured in vitro, collected after SARS-CoV-2 vaccination. The TCR sequence derives from a human donor who had recovered from COVID-19. Here the chain combines TRBV6-4 and TRBJ2-1; no D segment can be confidently identified. CDR3 protein: CASSWYKEYEQFF. The DNA is as follows: TGTGCCAGCAGTTGGTACAAGGAATATGAGCAGTTCTTC.